This T cell receptor beta chain is drawn from a study of STAT5B mutations in CD4+ large granular lymphocyte leukemia. Regarding the study as a whole: CD4-sorted patient repertoires seemed more clonal than healthy CD4+ repertoires. TRBV06-family usage was enriched in top patient clones (8/27) versus controls (2/35).

As regards this clone: The antigen remains unidentified.

Per germline, CDR1 MDHEN and CDR2 SYDVKM. V was shortened by 3 bases and J by 3 bases, with 8 bases between the two germline ends. This CDR3 has 13 residues. The assay was run at survey level. Profiled with immunoSEQ multiplex PCR; TCRdb holds only in-frame clones, not every one. The table has 34,000 or so clones, 85% seen once. The sample was CD4+ T cells from blood buffy coats. The chain recombines TRBV28 with TRBJ1-2; D remains ambiguous. This receptor was obtained from a human donor in good health. The CDR3 DNA reads TGTGCCAGCAGTTTGCCTGGGGACTATGGCTACACCTTC. Its translation: CASSLPGDYGYTF.